The source of this T cell receptor (beta chain) is a study of blood T cell repertoires in COVID-19. The ends lost 9 bases at V and 9 bases at J; junction bases unmatched: 12. The CDR3 has 14 residues. Germline CDR1 LNHNV, CDR2 YYDKDF (reference sequence). Cohort assignment relied on participant-reported clinical history. In Cohort 3, a recovered donor had either two negative PCRs, clearance, or symptom resolution. TCRdb's copy holds only in-frame clones and misses some; the assay was immunoSEQ multiplex PCR. The sample consists of about 300,000 clones, approximately 90% of them appearing once. The rearrangement joins TRBV15 to TRBJ2-1, with TRBD2 matching over 9 bases. Sequencing used PBMCs or T cells enriched from blood (not recorded which). The TCR originated in a woman aged 25 to 45 who had recovered from COVID-19. As DNA, the CDR3 is TGTGCCACGAAGGAGCGGGGGGCCCCGGGTGAGCAGTTCTTC. This codes for CATKERGAPGEQFF.